Following are 20 T cell receptor beta chains from one sample sequenced in a study of regulatory T cells in long-lasting Graves disease (TCRdb year 2021). The time point label corresponds to: newly diagnosed GD, antithyroid drugs for less than 3 months. For both TCR sequencing and RNA sequencing, RNA was extracted from PBMCs using TRIzol. Receptor amplification or capture employed multiplex PCR. Sequencing was carried out with an Illumina HiSeq 4000. To build TCR beta libraries, CDR3 regions were amplified by Arm-PCR using iRepertoire HTBI primers. The public reads were reanalyzed by TCRdb: fastp trimming at Q25, MiXCR alignment, in-frame beta chains only. Every distinct CDR3 protein forms one entry, paired with its most common genes and DNA. This sample is represented by 450,000 to 600,000 distinct CDR3 sequences; around 15% of them were singletons. The top ten constitute 9% to 15% of the sample. The data were also submitted as part of a second study, on T cells in Graves' hyperthyroidism and ophthalmopathy.

Sample: peripheral blood mononuclear cells (PBMCs), taken at new diagnosis, from a patient treated with antithyroid drugs. These receptor sequences come from a man in his forties with Graves disease. Donor details come from another sample of the same person, matched by shared clones.

This clonotype was seen repeatedly, ten times or more. V usage is TRBV18 and J usage is TRBJ2-7, with 7 bases lining up with TRBD1. This CDR3 is 14 amino acids long. Germline values: CDR1 KGHSH, CDR2 LQKENI. Trimming cost V 8 bases and J 2 bases; bases outside gene matches: 9. In nucleotides, the CDR3 is TGTGCCAGCAGCCCAACCGGGACAGCCTACGAGCAGTACTTC. It is translated as CASSPTGTAYEQYF.

This clonotype appeared a single time. A much larger clone is a single base away; this may be a read error. This chain joins TRBV3-1 and TRBJ2-1; a weak D match, TRBD2 (6 bases). Germline CDR1 reads LGHDT; CDR2 reads YNNKEL (reference sequence). The CDR3 covers 15 residues. CDR3 in amino acids: CAGSPYGGEVGEQFF. CDR3 DNA sequence: TGTGCCGGCAGCCCGTACGGGGGAGAGGTGGGTGAGCAGTTCTTC.

This clonotype was detected only a few times. The rearrangement uses TRBV19 and TRBJ1-1, with a possible D match to TRBD1 (6 bases). The CDR3 loop spans 13 amino acids. Trimming shortened V by 4 bases and J by 6 bases, and 12 bases separated the two germline ends. Germline CDR1 reads LNHDA; CDR2 reads SQIVND (reference sequence). The CDR3 spells CASSTQGNAEAFF. The CDR3 DNA sequence: TGTGCCAGTAGTACTCAGGGGAATGCTGAAGCTTTCTTT.

This clonotype has ten or more counts. The chain recombines TRBV11-2 with TRBJ2-3, with D hard to call. The CDR3 loop spans 15 amino acids. Trimming stripped 0 bases from V and 5 bases from J, with 12 bases between. Germline assignment: CDR1 SGHAT and CDR2 FQNNGV. In nucleotides, the CDR3 is TGTGCCAGCAGCTTAGATGGCGTCCCGGGAGATACGCAGTATTTT. Translating gives CASSLDGVPGDTQYF.

In its sample, this clonotype was seen a few times. The chain has TRBV2 and TRBJ1-3, with D tentatively TRBD1 (5 bases). V lost 7 bases and J 2 bases, leaving 15 bases between the germline ends. The CDR3 has 15 residues. Germline CDR1 SNHLY, CDR2 FYNNEI. This CDR3 reads CASNGRGPTGNTIYF. CDR3 sequence (DNA): TGTGCCAGCAACGGGAGGGGTCCGACTGGAAACACCATATATTTT.

The rearrangement joins TRBV27 to TRBJ1-6; 9 bases are a match to TRBD1. CDR3 size: 15 residues. With V trimmed by 2 bases and J by 11 bases, 7 bases remained unmatched. In germline, CDR1 is MNHEY, CDR2 SMNVEV (reference sequence). CDR3 in amino acids: CASSLGQGMGTPLHF. The CDR3, as DNA: TGTGCCAGCAGTTTAGGACAGGGGATGGGTACACCCCTCCACTTT.

This clonotype was counted only a few times. The rearrangement uses TRBV25-1 and TRBJ2-5; tentative D call: TRBD2 (5 bases). The CDR3 is made up of 14 amino acids. CDR1 MGHDK and CDR2 SYGVNS come from the germline V gene. V was shortened by 1 base and J by 5 bases, with 11 bases between the two germline ends. The CDR3 DNA is TGTGCCAGCAGTGAATGGCGGGCCGGGGAGACCCAGTACTTC. Translating gives CASSEWRAGETQYF.

The chain joins TRBV20-1 to TRBJ2-1, with 10 positions matching TRBD2. Germline lookup yields CDR1 DFQATT and CDR2 SNEGSKA (reference sequence). Unmatched junction bases numbered 5, after V lost 2 bases and J lost 1 base. The CDR3 runs to 16 residues. The DNA of the CDR3 is TGCAGTGCTAGACCAGGGACTAGCGTATCCTACAATGAGCAGTTCTTC. Its protein product is CSARPGTSVSYNEQFF.

The table lists this clonotype with a few counts. This chain links TRBV29-1 with TRBJ2-1, with 9 bases aligning to TRBD2. Per germline, CDR1 SQVTM and CDR2 ANQGSEA. The CDR3 totals 16 residues. The J segment lost 3 bases and the V segment lost 3 bases, leaving 9 bases of the junction unmatched. The CDR3 spells CSVDESSGTIYNEQFF. The DNA for the CDR3 is TGCAGCGTTGATGAGTCTAGCGGGACTATCTACAATGAGCAGTTCTTC.

V gene TRBV4-1 combines with J gene TRBJ2-5; 8 bases match TRBD1. In germline, CDR1 is MGHRA, CDR2 YSYEKL. The V and J ends lost 4 bases and 1 base, in that order; junction bases with no gene match: 2. The CDR3 length is 14 residues. The CDR3 DNA sequence: TGCGCCAGCAGCCGAACAGGGGGCCAAGAGACCCAGTACTTC. Translation: CASSRTGGQETQYF.

This clonotype was counted a few times. The junction differs from germline at one of its ends, possibly a read error. The V gene is TRBV12-3 or TRBV12-4, the J gene TRBJ2-2; 9 bases are a match to TRBD2. The CDR3 length is 17 residues. CDR3 nucleotide sequence: TGTGCCAGCATCCCAAGGGGACTAGCAGTCGGCACCGGGGGGCTGTTTTTT. This gives the protein CASIPRGLAVGTGGLFF.

This clonotype has at least ten counts. This chain links TRBV5-1 with TRBJ2-7; no clear D gene. Germline loops: CDR1 SGHRS, CDR2 YFSETQ. The CDR3 has 16 residues. The V and J ends lost 0 bases and 1 base respectively, with 14 bases between them. The CDR3 nucleotides are TGCGCCAGCAGCTTGGCCTTGGCGCCCCAATCCTACGAGCAGTACTTC. This translates into CASSLALAPQSYEQYF.

This chain uses TRBV6-2 or TRBV6-3 with TRBJ2-7; 9 bases line up with TRBD1. The V and J ends lost 6 bases and 7 bases, in that order; junction bases with no gene match: 10. From germline, CDR1 is MNHEY and CDR2 SVGEGT. The CDR3 extends over 14 amino acids. As DNA, the CDR3 is TGTGCCAGCAGCACCGGGACAGGGACGGGGGAGCAGTACTTC. This codes for CASSTGTGTGEQYF.

This clonotype was counted many times. V and J are TRBV28 and TRBJ2-5; D gene unclear. This CDR3 comprises 13 residues. Germline V gene lookup returns CDR1 MDHEN and CDR2 SYDVKM. The V gene lost 4 bases and the J gene lost 7 bases, with 13 bases spanning the gap. The CDR3 loop reads CASSSLTLGTQYF. DNA for the CDR3: TGTGCCAGCAGTTCCTTAACCCTTGGGACCCAGTACTTC.

This clonotype appeared many times. Here the CDR3 DNA reads TGTGCCAGCAGCCCGGGTAACGCTGAAGCTTTCTTT. Amino acids: CASSPGNAEAFF. This chain joins TRBV11-3 and TRBJ1-1; no clear D gene. V lost 5 bases, J lost 6 bases, and 10 bases lay in between. The CDR3 totals 12 residues. Germline V lookup: CDR1 SGHNT, CDR2 YENEEA.

The chain carries TRBV10-3 and TRBJ2-3; the match to TRBD2 covers 7 bases. CDR3 length: 15 amino acids. Trimming at V came to 0 bases and at J to 6 bases, leaving 6 bases not matched to a gene. Germline loops: CDR1 ENHRY, CDR2 SYGVKD. The DNA for the CDR3 is TGTGCCATCAGTGAGTCGACGGCGGGAGTGGATACGCAGTATTTT. It translates to CAISESTAGVDTQYF.

This clonotype has at least ten counts. The J gene is TRBJ2-5, the V gene TRBV28, with D possibly matching TRBD2 (5 bases). The length of the CDR3 is 14 residues. The germline V gene has CDR1 MDHEN and CDR2 SYDVKM. V was shortened by 5 bases and J by 5 bases, with 15 bases between the two germline ends. CDR3 sequence: CASSPLTRGETQYF. CDR3 in DNA: TGTGCCAGCAGTCCCCTTACCCGAGGGGAGACCCAGTACTTC.

V is TRBV28 and J is TRBJ1-3; a possible D gene is TRBD1 (6 bases). Germline CDR1 and CDR2: MDHEN and SYDVKM. The CDR3 extends over 15 amino acids. The V gene lost 5 bases and the J gene lost 3 bases, with 14 bases spanning the gap. This CDR3 reads CASSQGGGNGNTIYF. Here the CDR3 DNA reads TGTGCCAGCAGTCAAGGGGGGGGCAATGGAAACACCATATATTTT.

This clonotype was seen only a few times. This rearrangement joins TRBV19 to TRBJ2-7; 8 positions agree with TRBD1. The trim removed 10 bases at V and 4 bases at J, leaving 9 bases unmatched. This CDR3 has 13 amino acids. The germline V gene encodes CDR1 LNHDA and CDR2 SQIVND (reference sequence). CDR3 sequence (DNA): TGTGCCACTCGGACAGGGTCTACATACGAGCAGTACTTC. Translating it yields CATRTGSTYEQYF.

On this clonotype: A read error may be the cause here, since a much bigger clone is one base away. This rearrangement joins TRBV7-2 to TRBJ2-1; maybe TRBD2 (7 bases). The CDR3 totals 13 residues. V was shortened by 5 bases and J by 7 bases, with 12 bases between the two germline ends. Germline CDR1 and CDR2: SGHTA and FQGNSA. The CDR3 sequence: CASSVGGGNEQFF. CDR3 nucleotides: TGTGCCAGCAGCGTAGGGGGGGGGAATGAGCAGTTCTTC.